A selection of T cell receptor beta chains follows, all from one sample in a study of T cell responses to AZD1222 COVID-19 vaccine. Method: immunoSEQ multiplex PCR; TCRdb's copy keeps in-frame clones and lacks some. The top ten clones hold approximately 12% of a sample with around 140,000 clones, 90% to 95% of them seen once. The starting material was peripheral blood, obtained after recovery from COVID-19. The receptor source for this set is an adult who had recovered from COVID-19. The CDR3 runs from the conserved cysteine through the conserved F or W. The D gene is left open where the match is weak. The size of a clone is reported for some rows only, either as once, few or many, or as a class for expanded clones.

CDR3 protein | CDR3 DNA | J gene | V gene | clone size | D gene
CASSLKGQETQYF | TGTGCCAGCAGCTTAAAGGGTCAAGAGACCCAGTACTTC | TRBJ2-5 | TRBV7-9 | NA | NA
CASSEAGGSYNEQFF | TGTGCCAGCAGTGAAGCGGGAGGTTCCTACAATGAGCAGTTCTTC | TRBJ2-1 | TRBV6-1 | NA | NA
CASSSGQGKETQYF | TGCGCCAGCAGCTCGGGACAGGGTAAAGAGACCCAGTACTTC | TRBJ2-5 | TRBV5-1 | NA | TRBD1
CASSFSGRWEQFF | TGTGCCAGCAGCTTCTCAGGGCGATGGGAGCAGTTCTTC | TRBJ2-1 | TRBV11-3 | NA | NA
CASSPFGTDVTGELFF | TGCGCCAGCAGCCCGTTCGGGACAGACGTCACCGGGGAGCTGTTTTTT | TRBJ2-2 | TRBV5-1 | NA | TRBD1
CASSQDRTGTGNTIYF | TGTGCCAGCAGCCAAGATAGGACCGGGACAGGAAACACCATATATTTT | TRBJ1-3 | TRBV3-1/TRBV3-2 | NA | NA
CASSLRGSNQPQHF | TGTGCCAGCAGCTTACGGGGATCTAATCAGCCCCAGCATTTT | TRBJ1-5 | TRBV11-2 | NA | NA
CASSQDGIQEAFF | TGTGCCAGCAGCCAAGATGGTATACAAGAAGCTTTCTTT | TRBJ1-1 | TRBV4-2 | NA | NA
CASRGQPNEKLFF | TGTGCCAGCCGGGGACAGCCGAATGAAAAACTGTTTTTT | TRBJ1-4 | TRBV6-5 | NA | TRBD1
CAAGDRLNQPQHF | TGTGCCGCTGGGGACAGGCTCAATCAGCCCCAGCATTTT | TRBJ1-5 | TRBV3-1/TRBV3-2 | NA | TRBD1
CASSEPGDEQYF | TGTGCCAGCAGTGAACCGGGGGACGAGCAGTACTTC | TRBJ2-7 | TRBV2 | NA | NA
CANFRSDTSYEQYF | TGCGCCAACTTCCGCTCGGACACCTCCTACGAGCAGTACTTC | TRBJ2-7 | TRBV5-1 | NA | NA
CASSAGYNSPLHF | TGTGCCAGCAGTGCGGGGTATAATTCACCCCTCCACTTT | TRBJ1-6 | TRBV2 | NA | NA
CATPGDCNEQFF | TGTGCCACTCCTGGCGACTGCAATGAGCAGTTCTTC | TRBJ2-1 | TRBV19 | NA | NA
CSASMASGYEQYF | TGCAGTGCTAGTATGGCTAGCGGGTACGAGCAGTACTTC | TRBJ2-7 | TRBV20-1 | NA | TRBD2
CASSPRGNTEAFF | TGTGCCAGCAGCCCCAGGGGGAACACTGAAGCTTTCTTT | TRBJ1-1 | TRBV4-2 | once | NA
CASSLEGRVLTDTQYF | TGTGCCAGCAGCTTGGAAGGCAGGGTTTTAACAGATACGCAGTATTTT | TRBJ2-3 | TRBV5-6 | NA | NA
CASSESRTGGSNQPQHF | TGTGCCAGCAGTGAATCGCGGACAGGGGGCAGCAATCAGCCCCAGCATTTT | TRBJ1-5 | TRBV2 | NA | TRBD1
CASSQYTSGREGDQETQYF | TGCGCCAGCAGCCAATACACTAGCGGGAGGGAGGGGGATCAAGAGACCCAGTACTTC | TRBJ2-5 | TRBV4-1 | NA | TRBD2
CASSLVVGYEQYF | TGTGCCAGCAGCTTGGTAGTCGGCTACGAGCAGTACTTC | TRBJ2-7 | TRBV5-5 | NA | NA
CASSLGGVAGPEQYF | TGTGCCAGCAGTTTAGGAGGGGTAGCGGGGCCAGAGCAGTACTTC | TRBJ2-7 | TRBV28 | NA | TRBD2
CASSLVGSVQETQYF | TGTGCCAGCAGCTTAGTCGGCAGCGTGCAAGAGACCCAGTACTTC | TRBJ2-5 | TRBV11-2 | NA | NA
CASRADREEEQYF | TGTGCCAGCAGAGCTGACAGGGAGGAAGAGCAGTACTTC | TRBJ2-7 | TRBV12-3/TRBV12-4 | NA | NA
CASSPWPGANYGYTF | TGTGCCAGCTCGCCTTGGCCGGGAGCTAACTATGGCTACACCTTC | TRBJ1-2 | TRBV18 | NA | NA
CASSDLREGAFF | TGCGCCAGCAGTGACCTACGGGAGGGAGCTTTCTTT | TRBJ1-1 | TRBV10-1 | NA | NA
CASSVRDLEGNEQYF | TGTGCCAGCAGCGTCCGGGACTTGGAGGGTAACGAGCAGTACTTC | TRBJ2-7 | TRBV9 | NA | NA
CASSITRESGELFF | TGTGCCAGTAGTATAACAAGGGAAAGCGGGGAGCTGTTTTTT | TRBJ2-2 | TRBV19 | NA | NA
CASSENRETQYF | TGCGCCAGCAGTGAAAACCGGGAGACCCAGTACTTC | TRBJ2-5 | TRBV10-1 | NA | NA
CASSQTGGISNQPQHF | TGTGCCAGCAGCCAGACAGGGGGAATCAGCAATCAGCCCCAGCATTTT | TRBJ1-5 | TRBV3-1/TRBV3-2 | NA | TRBD1
CASSVQGYQETQYF | TGTGCCAGCAGCGTACAGGGTTACCAAGAGACCCAGTACTTC | TRBJ2-5 | TRBV2 | NA | NA
CASSVAGSPQYF | TGCGCCAGCAGTGTGGCAGGCTCCCCCCAGTATTTT | TRBJ2-3 | TRBV10-1 | NA | NA
CASSPRDLRGELFF | TGTGCCAGCAGCCCCCGGGATCTTAGAGGGGAACTGTTTTTT | TRBJ2-2 | TRBV3-1/TRBV3-2 | once | NA
CASSLAGTGNSPLHF | TGCGCCAGCAGCTTGGCGGGGACAGGGAATTCACCCCTCCACTTT | TRBJ1-6 | TRBV5-1 | NA | TRBD1
CASSAQGLLEQYF | TGTGCCAGCAGTGCCCAGGGCCTTCTGGAGCAGTACTTC | TRBJ2-7 | TRBV2 | NA | NA
CASSYAAASSYEQYF | TGTGCCAGCAGTTACGCGGCGGCGAGCTCCTACGAGCAGTACTTC | TRBJ2-7 | TRBV6-2/TRBV6-3 | NA | NA
CASSLATGPGYTF | TGTGCCAGCAGCTTAGCGACCGGACCTGGCTACACCTTC | TRBJ1-2 | TRBV11-1 | NA | NA
CASSLGGLGLDRERSEAFF | TGCGCCAGCAGCTTGGGAGGGTTGGGACTGGACAGGGAAAGGTCTGAAGCTTTCTTT | TRBJ1-1 | TRBV5-1 | NA | TRBD1
CATSRAPGDEAFF | TGTGCCACCAGCAGAGCCCCGGGGGATGAAGCTTTCTTT | TRBJ1-1 | TRBV15 | once | NA
CASSNGQGEVNTEAFF | TGTGCCAGCAGTAACGGACAGGGTGAGGTGAACACTGAAGCTTTCTTT | TRBJ1-1 | TRBV5-4 | NA | TRBD1
CAISESRGGPQETQYF | TGTGCCATCAGTGAGTCCCGTGGCGGGCCGCAAGAGACCCAGTACTTC | TRBJ2-5 | TRBV10-3 | NA | NA
CASSQRGGRTYEQYF | TGTGCCAGCAGCCAGAGGGGGGGCCGGACCTACGAGCAGTACTTC | TRBJ2-7 | TRBV7-6 | NA | NA
CASSLVRRGPGNTIYF | TGTGCCAGCAGCTTAGTTAGAAGGGGACCTGGAAACACCATATATTTT | TRBJ1-3 | TRBV7-9 | NA | NA
CSVELVESEGWTQYF | TGCAGCGTTGAATTGGTCGAGAGCGAGGGCTGGACCCAGTACTTC | TRBJ2-5 | TRBV29-1 | NA | NA
CASSLTDRGPEQYF | TGTGCCAGCAGCTTAACGGACAGGGGCCCCGAGCAGTACTTC | TRBJ2-7 | TRBV11-2 | NA | TRBD1
CASSLRGQETQYF | TGTGCCAGCAGCTTACGCGGCCAAGAGACCCAGTACTTC | TRBJ2-5 | TRBV11-3 | NA | NA
CASSVARTSGLQYF | TGTGCCAGCAGCGTAGCTAGGACTAGCGGATTGCAGTACTTC | TRBJ2-7 | TRBV9 | NA | TRBD2
CASSPRAGTDNSPLHF | TGTGCCAGCAGCCCCCGGGCAGGGACGGATAATTCACCCCTCCACTTT | TRBJ1-6 | TRBV9 | NA | NA
CASSLGGQPYEQYF | TGTGCCAGCAGTTTAGGCGGGCAGCCATACGAGCAGTACTTC | TRBJ2-7 | TRBV27 | NA | NA
CASSFRPGLAGMDEQFF | TGTGCCAGCAGTTTTCGTCCTGGGCTAGCGGGAATGGATGAGCAGTTCTTC | TRBJ2-1 | TRBV27 | NA | TRBD2
CASSLVGREVYNEQFF | TGCGCCAGCAGCTTGGTGGGGCGGGAAGTGTACAATGAGCAGTTCTTC | TRBJ2-1 | TRBV5-1 | NA | NA
CSVATGVSTDTQYF | TGCAGCGTGGCCACCGGGGTTAGCACAGATACGCAGTATTTT | TRBJ2-3 | TRBV29-1 | NA | NA
CSVEDEKLFF | TGCAGCGTTGAGGATGAAAAACTGTTTTTT | TRBJ1-4 | TRBV29-1 | NA | NA
CASSPTGGSNQPQHF | TGCGCCAGCAGTCCGACGGGGGGGAGCAATCAGCCCCAGCATTTT | TRBJ1-5 | TRBV5-1 | NA | NA
CASSAQGREYNEQFF | TGTGCCAGCAGCGCTCAGGGGAGGGAGTACAATGAGCAGTTCTTC | TRBJ2-1 | TRBV9 | NA | NA
CASSEDSGVPLHF | TGTGCCAGCAGTGAGGATTCTGGGGTACCCCTCCACTTT | TRBJ1-6 | TRBV2 | NA | NA
CASSWNPGLAGNEQFF | TGCGCCAGCAGCTGGAACCCGGGACTAGCGGGAAATGAGCAGTTCTTC | TRBJ2-1 | TRBV5-1 | NA | TRBD2
CASSPQGAEVGELFF | TGTGCCAGCAGTCCCCAGGGGGCTGAGGTCGGGGAGCTGTTTTTT | TRBJ2-2 | TRBV28 | NA | TRBD1
CASSRLAGGLAETQYF | TGTGCCAGCAGCCGATTAGCGGGAGGACTTGCAGAGACCCAGTACTTC | TRBJ2-5 | TRBV2 | NA | TRBD2
CATSRAPGGRETQYF | TGTGCCACCAGCAGAGCCCCGGGGGGCAGGGAGACCCAGTACTTC | TRBJ2-5 | TRBV15 | NA | NA